This entry concerns a single TCR beta chain. Its antigen is not known. This record comes from a study of T cell responses to AZD1222 COVID-19 vaccine. The germline V gene has CDR1 WSHSY and CDR2 SAAADI. V was clipped by 4 bases and J by 7 bases; unmatched bases: 4. This CDR3 is built from 14 residues. Study-wide results and limits: Among AZD1222 vaccinees, only six were seropositive at baseline. Most donors were white British and more were female, and clonal diversity was possibly underestimated.

The data were produced by immunoSEQ multiplex PCR, yet TCRdb's version contains in-frame clones alone and is incomplete. The sample contains 150,000 to 200,000 clones, just under 90% of which appear only once. The chain employs TRBV10-2 and TRBJ2-2; 9 nucleotides line up with TRBD2. The receptor was isolated from an adult who received the MenACWY meningococcal vaccine as a control. The starting material was peripheral blood, obtained 28 days after the second dose of the MenACWY control vaccine. DNA of the CDR3: TGCGCCAGCAGTGGTGCGGGAGGGAGCGGGGAGCTGTTTTTT. Translation: CASSGAGGSGELFF.